Below, 24 T cell receptor beta chains from the same sample are listed, as sequenced in a study of blood T cells in healthy people across ages. For the second PCR, which ran for roughly 6 to 12 cycles, a sample-barcoded 5' primer and a J-beta primer mix were used. TCRdb passed the 5' RACE reads through MiXCR, listing each CDR3 protein once. This table has around 940,000 distinct CDR3 sequences, roughly half appearing once. The specimen sequenced was blood. The origin of the receptors is a woman aged 55-70 years in good health.

A few counts support this clonotype. The rearrangement joins TRBV20-1 to TRBJ2-5; 11 bases line up with TRBD2. This CDR3 region has 15 residues. Germline values: CDR1 DFQATT, CDR2 SNEGSKA (reference sequence). With 1 base clipped from V and 5 bases from J, the junction kept 6 bases outside the gene matches. This CDR3 reads CSARALAGGLETQYF. CDR3 nucleotides: TGCAGTGCTAGAGCTCTAGCGGGGGGACTGGAGACCCAGTACTTC.

This clonotype was seen a few times. The V call is TRBV6-2 or TRBV6-3, the J call TRBJ2-7; the match to TRBD1 covers 8 bases. Germline lookup yields CDR1 MNHEY and CDR2 SVGEGT. The V and J ends lost 4 bases and 2 bases, in that order; junction bases with no gene match: 1. CDR3 length: 13 residues. In nucleotides, the CDR3 is TGTGCCAGCAGTTCCAGGGGGCCCTACGAGCAGTACTTC. This encodes CASSSRGPYEQYF.

The CDR3 loop is CASSSLSDEQYF. The DNA of the CDR3 is TGTGCCAGCAGTTCCCTTAGTGACGAGCAGTACTTC. V usage is TRBV6-6 and J usage is TRBJ2-7; D is uncertain. This CDR3 region has 12 residues. V dropped 4 bases and J dropped 5 bases, with 9 bases sitting between them. CDR1 and CDR2 (germline): MNHNY, SVGAGI (reference sequence).

The gene calls are TRBV10-3 and TRBJ1-2; D uncertain. Germline lookup yields CDR1 ENHRY and CDR2 SYGVKD. Trimming left V 8 bases short and J 6 bases short, with 7 bases between. This CDR3 has 10 amino acids. For the CDR3, the DNA is TGTGCCATCGGGCAGGATGGCTACACCTTC. It is translated as CAIGQDGYTF.

This clonotype was observed a handful of times. The chain links TRBV12-3 or TRBV12-4 to TRBJ2-5; 7 bases are a match to TRBD2. The CDR3 runs to 16 residues. J was trimmed by 6 bases and V by 0 bases; bases with no gene match: 10. The CDR3: CASSLARFAGVKTQYF. CDR3 nucleotide sequence: TGTGCCAGCAGTTTAGCGCGATTTGCGGGAGTGAAGACCCAGTACTTC.

This clonotype was seen just once. At one end, the junction sequence differs from germline, possibly due to a read error. The V call is TRBV15, the J call TRBJ2-1; no clear D gene. Germline V CDR1 and CDR2: LNHNV, YYDKDF (reference sequence). This CDR3 region has 14 residues. The CDR3: CATSRDPGYDERFF. The CDR3 DNA reads TGTGCCACCAGCAGAGATCCCGGGTACGATGAGCGGTTCTTC.

This clonotype was seen a single time. The chain couples TRBV9 to TRBJ1-2; TRBD1 might be the D (6 bases). CDR3 length: 14 amino acids. Germline CDR1 and CDR2: SGDLS and YYNGEE. V gave up 3 bases and J gave up 1 base, with 10 bases separating them. The chain's CDR3 is CASSGRDNNYGYTF. In DNA, the CDR3 is TGTGCCAGCAGCGGCCGGGACAATAACTATGGCTACACCTTC. Combining the CDR3 with reference TRBV9 and TRBJ1-2 gives the whole variable domain DSGVTQTPKHLITATGQRVTLRCSPRSGDLSVYWYQQSLDQGLQFLIQYYNGEERAKGNILERFSAQQFPDLHSELNLSSLELGDSALYFCASSGRDNNYGYTFGSGTRLTVV.

The J gene is TRBJ2-7, the V gene TRBV29-1; 7 bases fit TRBD2. After removal of 4 bases from V and 1 base from J, the junction contained 10 bases not matched to a gene. Germline CDR1 and CDR2: SQVTM and ANQGSEA. The CDR3 has 15 residues. CDR3 sequence: CSVGGAGTRSYEQYF. As DNA, the CDR3 is TGCAGCGTTGGGGGAGCGGGGACTCGGTCCTACGAGCAGTACTTC.

The gene calls are TRBV24-1 and TRBJ2-1; TRBD1 aligns across 7 bases. V dropped 5 bases and J dropped 11; count of bases not matched to a gene: 11. The germline V gene has CDR1 KGHDR and CDR2 SFDVKD. This CDR3 is built from 14 residues. CDR3 protein: CATSATDRALQQFF. The CDR3 nucleotides read TGTGCCACCAGTGCCACAGACAGGGCGTTGCAGCAGTTCTTC.

In this sample, this clonotype turned up many times. This rearrangement joins TRBV25-1 to TRBJ2-7, with no clear D. The CDR3 totals 14 residues. V was clipped by 2 bases and J by 6 bases, with 14 bases between them. CDR1 and CDR2 (germline): MGHDK, SYGVNS. The chain's CDR3 is CASSEPLDPSEQYF. CDR3 sequence (DNA): TGTGCCAGCAGTGAACCGTTAGACCCCTCCGAGCAGTACTTC.

This chain joins TRBV5-5 and TRBJ2-7, with D possibly matching TRBD2 (5 bases). Deletions cut 5 bases from V and 6 bases from J, with 18 bases between. This CDR3 has 14 amino acids. In germline, CDR1 is SGHKS, CDR2 YYEKEE (reference sequence). The CDR3 nucleotides are TGTGCCAGCAGAGTTCCGGGATCTTACTCCGAGCAGTACTTC. Its translation: CASRVPGSYSEQYF.

This clonotype was counted at least ten times. This chain uses TRBV20-1 with TRBJ2-3, with 11 nucleotides matching TRBD2. With V trimmed by 2 bases and J by 3 bases, 4 bases remained unmatched. There are 15 residues in the CDR3. Germline V gene data show CDR1 as DFQATT and CDR2 as SNEGSKA (reference sequence). CDR3 amino acids: CSARISGRVTDTQYF. The CDR3 DNA sequence: TGCAGTGCTAGAATTAGCGGGAGGGTTACAGATACGCAGTATTTT.

In its sample, this clonotype was seen a few times. V gene TRBV4-2 combines with J gene TRBJ2-7; 13 positions agree with TRBD2. V was pared by 1 base and J by 2 bases, with 8 bases of the junction left unmatched. The CDR3 is made up of 18 amino acids. The germline V gene has CDR1 LGHNA and CDR2 YNFKEQ. In DNA, the CDR3 is TGTGCCAGCAGCCAAGTAACTAGCGGGAGGGGGTTGGCCTACGAGCAGTACTTC. It encodes CASSQVTSGRGLAYEQYF.

The chain uses TRBV4-3 and TRBJ2-3, with D perhaps matching TRBD2 (5 bases). Germline assignment: CDR1 LGHNA and CDR2 YSLEER. The CDR3 length is 18 residues. Trimming removed 1 base at V and 1 base at J, with 18 bases between. CDR3 protein: CASSQVNSWERGTDTQYF. The CDR3 coding sequence is TGCGCCAGCAGCCAAGTGAATTCGTGGGAGAGGGGCACAGATACGCAGTATTTT.

This clonotype has more than one count but fewer than ten. The J gene is TRBJ2-5, the V gene TRBV28; perhaps TRBD2 as D (6 bases). Germline V gives CDR1 MDHEN, CDR2 SYDVKM. The CDR3 has 14 amino acids. V dropped 2 bases and J dropped 11 bases, with 18 bases sitting between them. DNA of the CDR3: TGTGCCAGCAGTTTACGGCGGGAACCTATGGAGCAGTACTTC. Translating gives CASSLRREPMEQYF.

The chain links TRBV6-2 or TRBV6-3 to TRBJ2-5; D is unresolved. Near its end, the DNA agrees better with TRBJ2-7, so the J call may be wrong. The CDR3 extends over 13 amino acids. CDR1 MNHEY and CDR2 SVGEGT come from the germline V gene. CDR3 protein: CASSLTRVGEQYF. The CDR3 DNA is TGTGCCAGCAGTTTAACACGGGTCGGCGAGCAGTACTTC.

The rearrangement uses TRBV7-6 and TRBJ1-6; D may be TRBD1 (5 bases). Trimming removed 5 bases at V and 8 bases at J, with 16 bases between. Germline CDR1 and CDR2: SGHVS and FNYEAQ. The CDR3 has 15 amino acids. CDR3: CASSQLGGTDSPLHF. Written as DNA, the CDR3 is TGTGCCAGCAGCCAACTGGGGGGGACCGATTCACCCCTCCACTTT.

This clonotype has a single count. The chain recombines TRBV18 with TRBJ1-2, with 8 bases fitting TRBD1. V lost 3 bases to trimming and J lost 8 bases; unmatched junction nucleotides: 14. The CDR3 runs to 16 residues. Germline V gene data show CDR1 as KGHSH and CDR2 as LQKENI. CDR3 DNA: TGTGCCAGCTCACCTCAAGGAGGGACAGGACCCTACGGCTACACCTTC. Translated: CASSPQGGTGPYGYTF.

The CDR3 here is CSVGEGLENSPLHF. CDR3 DNA: TGCAGCGTTGGGGAGGGCTTGGAGAATTCACCCCTCCACTTT. The chain joins TRBV29-1 to TRBJ1-6, with D hard to call. The V gene's germline CDR1 is SQVTM and CDR2 ANQGSEA. The length of the CDR3 is 14 residues. The V end lost 4 bases, the J end lost 7 bases, and 14 bases lay between the germline ends. Supplemented by reference TRBV29-1 and TRBJ1-6, the full variable domain reads SAVISQKPSRDICQRGTSLTIQCQVDSQVTMMFWYRQQPGQSLTLIATANQGSEATYESGFVIDKFPISRPNLTFSTLTVSNMSPEDSSIYLCSVGEGLENSPLHFGNGTRLTVT.

This clonotype was counted only a few times. The chain employs TRBV10-3 and TRBJ2-7, with TRBD2 matching 11 bases. V lost 0 bases and J lost 2; bases outside the gene matches: 3. Germline V gene lookup returns CDR1 ENHRY and CDR2 SYGVKD. CDR3 size: 16 residues. Here the CDR3 DNA reads TGTGCCATCAGTGAGTCGGGGACTAGCGGTACCTACGAGCAGTACTTC. Amino acids: CAISESGTSGTYEQYF.

This clonotype was seen only a few times. The J gene is TRBJ2-5, the V gene TRBV29-1; 10 bases agree with TRBD2. Germline V gene sequence: CDR1 SQVTM, CDR2 ANQGSEA. This CDR3 has 14 amino acids. The V gene end was trimmed by 6 bases and the J gene end by 1 base; junction bases not matched to a gene: 5. CDR3 amino acids: CSVPSGGGQETQYF. In DNA form, the CDR3 reads TGCAGCGTCCCTAGCGGGGGTGGCCAAGAGACCCAGTACTTC.

A single count supports this clonotype. This rearrangement joins TRBV7-2 to TRBJ2-5; possible D gene TRBD1, 6 bases. Trimming removed 4 bases at V and 5 bases at J, with 20 bases between. Germline loops: CDR1 SGHTA, CDR2 FQGNSA. CDR3 length: 16 residues. CDR3: CASSSPAGARMETQYF. The DNA for the CDR3 is TGTGCCAGCAGCTCACCCGCAGGGGCCCGGATGGAGACCCAGTACTTC.

This clonotype was picked up a small number of times. The chain recombines TRBV28 with TRBJ2-7; TRBD1 agrees at 7 bases. Per germline, CDR1 MDHEN and CDR2 SYDVKM. The CDR3 extends over 12 amino acids. After removal of 4 bases from V and 10 bases from J, the junction contained 7 bases not matched to a gene. CDR3 protein: CASSYRDRTQYF. CDR3 DNA sequence: TGTGCCAGCAGTTACCGGGACAGAACTCAGTACTTC. The full variable domain, completed using reference TRBV28 and TRBJ2-7, is DVKVTQSSRYLVKRTGEKVFLECVQDMDHENMFWYRQDPGLGLRLIYFSYDVKMKEKGDIPEGYSVSREKKERFSLILESASTNQTSMYLCASSYRDRTQYFGPGTRLTVT.

The chain carries TRBV7-6 and TRBJ2-3, with 10 bases aligning to TRBD2. The V gene end was trimmed by 1 base and the J gene end by 2 bases; junction bases not matched to a gene: 6. Germline values: CDR1 SGHVS, CDR2 FNYEAQ. This CDR3 is built from 17 residues. The CDR3 DNA follows: TGTGCCAGCAGCTTAGGAGCTAGCGGGAGATCCACAGATACGCAGTATTTT. Its protein product is CASSLGASGRSTDTQYF.